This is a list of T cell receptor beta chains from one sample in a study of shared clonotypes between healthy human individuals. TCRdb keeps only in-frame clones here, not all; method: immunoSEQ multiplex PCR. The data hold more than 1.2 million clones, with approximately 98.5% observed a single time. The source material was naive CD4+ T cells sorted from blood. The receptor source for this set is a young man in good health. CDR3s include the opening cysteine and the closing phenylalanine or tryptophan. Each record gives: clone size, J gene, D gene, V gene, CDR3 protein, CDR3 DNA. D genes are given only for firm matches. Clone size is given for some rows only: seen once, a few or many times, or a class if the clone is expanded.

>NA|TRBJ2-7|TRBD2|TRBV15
CATSRNLRGGVTSGRLLYEQYF
TGTGCCACCAGCAGAAACCTTAGGGGTGGGGTGACTAGCGGGAGGCTCCTCTACGAGCAGTACTTC
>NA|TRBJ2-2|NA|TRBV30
CAWSVQVNTGELFF
TGTGCCTGGAGTGTACAGGTGAACACCGGGGAGCTGTTTTTT
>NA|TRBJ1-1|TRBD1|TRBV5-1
CASSRVGTVEAFF
TGCGCCAGCAGTCGCGTCGGGACAGTTGAAGCTTTCTTT
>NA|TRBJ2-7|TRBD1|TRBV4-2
CASSQDVVQGEYEQYF
TGTGCCAGCAGCCAAGATGTGGTACAGGGGGAGTACGAGCAGTACTTC
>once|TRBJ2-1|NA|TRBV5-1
CASSFGSSGTYNEQFF
TGCGCCAGCAGTTTTGGGTCCAGCGGGACATACAATGAGCAGTTCTTC
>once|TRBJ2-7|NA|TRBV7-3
CASSLISGSSYEQYF
TGTGCCAGCAGCTTAATTAGCGGCAGCTCCTACGAGCAGTACTTC
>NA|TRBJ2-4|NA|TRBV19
CASSRLGKNIQYF
TGTGCCAGTAGTAGACTAGGAAAAAACATTCAGTACTTC
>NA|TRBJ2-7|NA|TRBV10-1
CASSEGGPRGYEQYF
TGCGCCAGCAGTGAGGGGGGACCTCGGGGGTACGAGCAGTACTTC
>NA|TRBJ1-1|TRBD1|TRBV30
CAWTRQGVSRTEAFF
TGTGCCTGGACTAGACAGGGGGTAAGTCGGACTGAAGCTTTCTTT
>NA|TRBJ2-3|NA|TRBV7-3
CASSPLGASTDTQYF
TGTGCCAGCAGCCCCCTAGGAGCTAGCACAGATACGCAGTATTTT
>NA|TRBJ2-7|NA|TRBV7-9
CASSTFGGGGSYEQYF
TGTGCCAGCAGTACTTTCGGCGGGGGCGGCTCCTACGAGCAGTACTTC
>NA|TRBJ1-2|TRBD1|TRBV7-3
CASSSPGQGSGYTF
TGTGCCAGCAGCTCCCCGGGACAGGGTTCTGGCTACACCTTC
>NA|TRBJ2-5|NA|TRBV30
CAWSVQPGETQYF
TGTGCCTGGAGTGTACAGCCGGGGGAGACCCAGTACTTC
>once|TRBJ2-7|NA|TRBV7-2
CASSEGGSLREQYF
TGTGCCAGCAGCGAGGGCGGCAGCCTCCGGGAGCAGTACTTC